The next 19 T cell receptor beta chains were all read from a single sample in a study of PD-1 blockade in classical Hodgkin lymphoma. Relapses following autologous stem cell transplantation were seen in all patients, with brentuximab vedotin exposure varying. Libraries were prepared by immunoSEQ multiplex PCR; TCRdb keeps only in-frame clonotypes and omits some of them. The repertoire has under 100,000 clones, over 80% of them found once; the top ten carry 10% to 15%. Source: peripheral blood mononuclear cells (PBMCs), taken at baseline. The origin of the receptors is a human donor with classical Hodgkin lymphoma.

The V gene is TRBV28, the J gene TRBJ1-5; 7 bases line up with TRBD1. Trimming cost V 4 bases and J 1 base; bases outside gene matches: 13. CDR3 length: 18 amino acids. Per germline, CDR1 MDHEN and CDR2 SYDVKM. DNA for the CDR3: TGTGCCAGCAGTTCCTCCGCGGAGGGCAGGGGGAGCAATCAGCCCCAGCATTTT. It codes for CASSSSAEGRGSNQPQHF.

The CDR3 loop reads CASSLVFDQPQHF. In DNA, the CDR3 is TGTGCCAGCAGCTTAGTTTTCGATCAGCCCCAGCATTTT. The chain joins TRBV7-2 to TRBJ1-5, with D hard to call. CDR1 SGHTA and CDR2 FQGNSA come from the germline V gene. V dropped 1 base and J dropped 5 bases, with 6 bases sitting between them. The CDR3 spans 13 residues.

J is TRBJ2-1 and V is TRBV7-3; 9 bases are a match to TRBD2. Losses at the gene ends were 5 bases for V and 2 bases for J; bases not matched to a gene: 7. Germline assignment: CDR1 SGHTA and CDR2 FQGTGA. This CDR3 spans 16 amino acids. CDR3 sequence: CASSPRASGTYNEQFF. DNA for the CDR3: TGTGCCAGCAGCCCCAGGGCTAGCGGGACCTACAATGAGCAGTTCTTC.

This chain joins TRBV29-1 and TRBJ2-2; TRBD1 agrees at 11 bases. Germline lookup yields CDR1 SQVTM and CDR2 ANQGSEA. V gave up 7 bases and J gave up 5 bases; unmatched junction bases: 9. The CDR3 contains 15 residues. CDR3 sequence reads: CSARTGGGGTGELFF. As DNA, the CDR3 is TGCAGCGCCCGGACAGGGGGCGGGGGTACCGGGGAGCTGTTTTTT.

This chain connects TRBV7-2 to TRBJ2-4; TRBD2 matches 8 bases. Germline CDR1 is SGHTA and CDR2 is FQGNSA. This CDR3 is built from 15 residues. Trimming removed 10 bases from V and 1 base from J; junction bases left unmatched: 9. For the CDR3, the DNA is TGTGCCACCCAACTAGCGGCTGGGGCCAAAAACATTCAGTACTTC. It codes for CATQLAAGAKNIQYF.

The chain recombines TRBV5-1 with TRBJ2-7; tentative D call: TRBD1 (7 bases). Trimming stripped 6 bases from V and 3 bases from J, with 16 bases between. The CDR3 is 14 amino acids. Germline CDR1 SGHRS, CDR2 YFSETQ. CDR3 in DNA: TGCGCCAGCACGGGCGGGACAGACTTCTACGAGCAGTACTTC. Residues: CASTGGTDFYEQYF. The full variable domain, completed using reference TRBV5-1 and TRBJ2-7, is KAGVTQTPRYLIKTRGQQVTLSCSPISGHRSVSWYQQTPGQGLQFLFEYFSETQRNKGNFPGRFSGRQFSNSRSEMNVSTLELGDSALYLCASTGGTDFYEQYFGPGTRLTVT.

This chain uses TRBV7-8 with TRBJ2-7, with 13 bases fitting TRBD2. With 3 bases clipped from V and 4 bases from J, the junction kept 3 bases outside the gene matches. Germline loops: CDR1 SGHVS, CDR2 FQNEAQ. The CDR3 is made up of 15 amino acids. Here the CDR3 reads CASSFGLAGVYEQYF. CDR3 DNA: TGTGCCAGCAGCTTCGGACTAGCGGGAGTGTACGAGCAGTACTTC.

The CDR3 region is CASSRGGEAFF. Here the CDR3 DNA reads TGTGCCAGCAGCCGGGGGGGGGAAGCTTTCTTT. The chain recombines TRBV27 with TRBJ1-1; D possibly corresponds to TRBD1 (5 bases). The CDR3 has 11 amino acids. Deletions cut 6 bases from V and 8 bases from J, with 10 bases between. Germline CDR1 and CDR2: MNHEY and SMNVEV (reference sequence).

This clone appeared a single time. The DNA of the CDR3 is TGTGCCAGCAGCCCCAGTGGTAGGGGGCGATTGTTGGGGGACAATGAGCAGTTCTTC. This gives the protein CASSPSGRGRLLGDNEQFF. This chain links TRBV11-2 with TRBJ2-1; 7 bases agree with TRBD1. The CDR3 sequence is 19 residues long. Trimming at V came to 5 bases and at J to 5 bases, leaving 21 bases not matched to a gene. Germline V lookup: CDR1 SGHAT, CDR2 FQNNGV.

The chain employs TRBV5-1 and TRBJ1-3, with D maybe TRBD1 (5 bases). The CDR3 is 14 amino acids. Germline CDR1 SGHRS, CDR2 YFSETQ. V was pared by 0 bases and J by 4 bases, with 8 bases between. The CDR3 DNA reads as TGCGCCAGCAGCTTGGGTGGGGACGGAAACACCATATATTTT. Translating gives CASSLGGDGNTIYF.

The rearrangement links TRBV19 to TRBJ2-2, with unresolved D. Trimming left V 7 bases short and J 5 bases short, with 14 bases between. The CDR3 has 14 residues. Germline V lookup: CDR1 LNHDA, CDR2 SQIVND (reference sequence). The CDR3 spells CASKETPRTGELFF. The CDR3 DNA reads as TGTGCCAGTAAGGAGACCCCGAGGACCGGGGAGCTGTTTTTT.

This chain joins TRBV10-1 and TRBJ2-2, with 7 bases fitting TRBD1. The germline V gene has CDR1 WNHNN and CDR2 SYGVQD (reference sequence). The CDR3 has 16 amino acids. V was clipped by 2 bases and J by 7 bases; unmatched bases: 10. The chain's CDR3 is CASSEGRGIFGGELFF. The CDR3, as DNA: TGCGCCAGCAGTGAGGGCAGGGGGATTTTCGGCGGGGAGCTGTTTTTT.

V is TRBV16 and J is TRBJ1-5; D ambiguous. This CDR3 spans 16 amino acids. CDR1 is KGHSY and CDR2 is FQNENV in the germline V gene. Between the trimmed V and J ends, which lost 1 base and 4 bases, there was a span of 14 bases. CDR3 nucleotide sequence: TGTGCCAGCAGCCAATTCGTTCGCACAGATAATCAGCCCCAGCATTTT. It is translated as CASSQFVRTDNQPQHF.

The CDR3 region has the DNA TGCGCCAGCAGCTTGGAACAGGCAGGGATTTACTATGGCTACACCTTC. Translated: CASSLEQAGIYYGYTF. The V and J genes are TRBV5-1 and TRBJ1-2; the D gene is possibly TRBD1 (5 bases). The CDR3 totals 16 residues. Trimming shortened V by 0 bases and J by 3 bases, and 15 bases separated the two germline ends. Germline V gene data show CDR1 as SGHRS and CDR2 as YFSETQ.

A single count supports this clone. The chain is built from TRBV5-4 and TRBJ2-5; tentative D call: TRBD1 (7 bases). The CDR3 runs 14 residues. Germline V gene sequence: CDR1 SGHNT, CDR2 YYREEE (reference sequence). V dropped 2 bases and J dropped 5 bases, with 13 bases sitting between them. The CDR3: CASSFNGGQETQYF. DNA for the CDR3: TGTGCCAGCAGCTTCAACGGGGGACAGGAGACCCAGTACTTC.

This clone was counted between two and nine times. This chain connects TRBV4-1 to TRBJ1-1; D is unclear. Germline V gene data show CDR1 as MGHRA and CDR2 as YSYEKL. Trimming removed 1 base at V and 8 bases at J, with 11 bases between. The CDR3 totals 13 residues. CDR3 loop: CASSQVMMQEAFF. The CDR3 DNA is TGCGCCAGCAGCCAAGTTATGATGCAGGAAGCTTTCTTT.

The rearrangement links TRBV9 to TRBJ2-1, with 7 nucleotides matching TRBD2. J lost 7 bases, V lost 0 bases, and 13 bases had no gene match. CDR3 length: 17 amino acids. Germline loops: CDR1 SGDLS, CDR2 YYNGEE. The DNA of the CDR3 is TGTGCCAGCAGCGTAGATCCGTCGGCGGGAGTGTCTAATGAGCAGTTCTTC. Protein sequence: CASSVDPSAGVSNEQFF.

V is TRBV7-6 and J is TRBJ2-7; 10 nucleotides agree with TRBD1. V lost 8 bases to trimming and J lost 7 bases; unmatched junction nucleotides: 14. The CDR3 sequence is 15 residues long. The germline V gene has CDR1 SGHVS and CDR2 FNYEAQ. CDR3 sequence reads: CASFIPRQGAREQYF. Written as DNA, the CDR3 is TGTGCCAGCTTTATACCCAGACAGGGGGCGAGGGAGCAGTACTTC.

The V call is TRBV30, the J call TRBJ1-5; perhaps TRBD1 as D (5 bases). The V end was cut by 1 base, the J end by 5 bases, with 9 bases between. Per germline, CDR1 GTSNPN and CDR2 SVGIG (reference sequence). The CDR3 sequence is 13 residues long. Here the CDR3 DNA reads TGTGCCTGGAGTGATGGGGCCCATCAGCCCCAGCATTTT. It yields the protein CAWSDGAHQPQHF.